The rows below give T cell receptor beta chains drawn from one sample of a study of cytotoxic CD8 clonotypes in ibrutinib-treated CLL. Produced via immunoSEQ multiplex PCR; TCRdb's table is partial and in-frame only. The table records 330,000 or so clones, over 55% of them present only once. This sample comprised PBMCs, obtained after 36 months of ibrutinib treatment. The receptor source for this set is a human donor with chronic lymphocytic leukemia. Both conserved end residues are part of each CDR3. The D gene is left open where the match is weak. Rows give clone size only sometimes, using once, few, many, or a class for an expanded clone.

j_gene: TRBJ2-1; abundance: .; d_gene: .; v_gene: TRBV11-2; CDR3aa: CASSSGLKGEQFF; CDR3nt: TGTGCCAGCAGCTCAGGACTAAAGGGTGAGCAGTTCTTC
j_gene: TRBJ2-7; abundance: .; d_gene: .; v_gene: TRBV20-1; CDR3aa: CSAPRLYEQYF; CDR3nt: TGCAGTGCCCCGCGTTTGTACGAGCAGTACTTC
j_gene: TRBJ1-2; abundance: .; d_gene: .; v_gene: TRBV5-1; CDR3aa: CASSLGQGDYGYTF; CDR3nt: TGCGCCAGCAGCTTGGGGCAGGGTGACTATGGCTACACCTTC
j_gene: TRBJ2-3; abundance: few; d_gene: .; v_gene: TRBV9; CDR3aa: CASSVVSSPYSTDTQYF; CDR3nt: TGTGCCAGCAGCGTAGTATCCAGCCCCTATAGCACAGATACGCAGTATTTT
j_gene: TRBJ2-7; abundance: .; d_gene: .; v_gene: TRBV5-1; CDR3aa: CASSLASGEQYF; CDR3nt: TGCGCCAGCAGCTTAGCGTCCGGCGAGCAGTACTTC
j_gene: TRBJ1-2; abundance: .; d_gene: .; v_gene: TRBV27; CDR3aa: CASSGQRLSGYTF; CDR3nt: TGTGCCAGCAGCGGACAGAGACTATCTGGCTACACCTTC
j_gene: TRBJ1-2; abundance: .; d_gene: .; v_gene: TRBV29-1; CDR3aa: CSVESADLYGYTF; CDR3nt: TGCAGCGTTGAATCGGCAGACCTCTATGGCTACACCTTC
j_gene: TRBJ1-2; abundance: .; d_gene: .; v_gene: TRBV6-5; CDR3aa: CASSNTPTGFNGYTF; CDR3nt: TGTGCCAGCAGCAATACACCGACAGGATTTAATGGCTACACCTTC
j_gene: TRBJ2-5; abundance: .; d_gene: .; v_gene: TRBV6-6; CDR3aa: CASSYGDSVWETQYF; CDR3nt: TGTGCCAGCAGTTATGGAGATTCGGTTTGGGAGACCCAGTACTTC
j_gene: TRBJ2-6; abundance: .; d_gene: TRBD2; v_gene: TRBV11-1; CDR3aa: CASRSGRGSGANVLTF; CDR3nt: TGTGCCAGCAGAAGCGGGAGGGGGTCTGGGGCCAACGTCCTGACTTTC
j_gene: TRBJ1-5; abundance: .; d_gene: .; v_gene: TRBV2; CDR3aa: CASSDLYSNQPQHF; CDR3nt: TGTGCCAGCAGTGATCTTTACAGCAATCAGCCCCAGCATTTT
j_gene: TRBJ2-6; abundance: .; d_gene: .; v_gene: TRBV25-1; CDR3aa: CASSDLPVSGANVLTF; CDR3nt: TGTGCCAGCAGTGATCTCCCTGTCTCTGGGGCCAACGTCCTGACTTTC
j_gene: TRBJ1-1; abundance: .; d_gene: .; v_gene: TRBV5-1; CDR3aa: CASSLGLGAHWGTEAFF; CDR3nt: TGCGCCAGCAGCTTGGGCTTGGGGGCACACTGGGGCACTGAAGCTTTCTTT
j_gene: TRBJ2-3; abundance: .; d_gene: TRBD1; v_gene: TRBV5-6; CDR3aa: CASSLFRGTDTQYF; CDR3nt: TGTGCCAGCAGCTTGTTCAGGGGGACAGATACGCAGTATTTT
j_gene: TRBJ2-6; abundance: .; d_gene: .; v_gene: TRBV18; CDR3aa: CASSPGEANVLTF; CDR3nt: TGTGCCAGCTCACCAGGCGAGGCCAACGTCCTGACTTTC
j_gene: TRBJ1-4; abundance: .; d_gene: TRBD1; v_gene: TRBV4-1; CDR3aa: CASSPTGVDEKLFF; CDR3nt: TGCGCCAGCAGCCCGACAGGGGTAGATGAAAAACTGTTTTTT
j_gene: TRBJ1-1; abundance: few; d_gene: .; v_gene: TRBV5-1; CDR3aa: CASRYAFLTEAFF; CDR3nt: TGCGCCAGCAGATATGCCTTTTTGACTGAAGCTTTCTTT
j_gene: TRBJ2-1; abundance: .; d_gene: TRBD1; v_gene: TRBV29-1; CDR3aa: CSVRPGTGEAYNEQFF; CDR3nt: TGCAGCGTCCGTCCCGGGACAGGGGAGGCCTACAATGAGCAGTTCTTC
j_gene: TRBJ2-7; abundance: .; d_gene: TRBD2; v_gene: TRBV6-5; CDR3aa: CASSKNGGYYEQYF; CDR3nt: TGTGCCAGCAGCAAGAACGGGGGGTACTACGAGCAGTACTTC
j_gene: TRBJ2-2; abundance: .; d_gene: .; v_gene: TRBV7-3; CDR3aa: CASSRPGGRVITGELFF; CDR3nt: TGTGCCAGCAGCCGCCCGGGGGGCAGGGTGATCACCGGGGAGCTGTTTTTT
j_gene: TRBJ1-6; abundance: .; d_gene: .; v_gene: TRBV5-4; CDR3aa: CASSLGLRETYNSPLHF; CDR3nt: TGTGCCAGCAGCTTGGGTTTGAGGGAAACCTATAATTCACCCCTCCACTTT
j_gene: TRBJ1-5; abundance: .; d_gene: TRBD1; v_gene: TRBV29-1; CDR3aa: CSAFTGGGQPQHF; CDR3nt: TGCAGCGCCTTTACAGGGGGTGGTCAGCCCCAGCATTTT
j_gene: TRBJ1-4; abundance: .; d_gene: .; v_gene: TRBV9; CDR3aa: CASSVGAATNEKLFF; CDR3nt: TGTGCCAGCAGCGTAGGAGCGGCAACTAATGAAAAACTGTTTTTT
j_gene: TRBJ2-6; abundance: many; d_gene: .; v_gene: TRBV7-6; CDR3aa: CASSSEVSGANVLTF; CDR3nt: TGTGCCAGCAGCTCCGAAGTGTCTGGGGCCAACGTCCTGACTTTC
j_gene: TRBJ2-1; abundance: .; d_gene: .; v_gene: TRBV27; CDR3aa: CASSRRTTGSNEQFF; CDR3nt: TGTGCCAGCAGTCGACGGACGACTGGATCCAATGAGCAGTTCTTC
j_gene: TRBJ1-1; abundance: .; d_gene: TRBD1; v_gene: TRBV7-8; CDR3aa: CASSLGPPYRGPNTEAFF; CDR3nt: TGTGCCAGCAGCTTAGGACCCCCATACAGGGGACCGAACACTGAAGCTTTCTTT
j_gene: TRBJ1-3; abundance: .; d_gene: .; v_gene: TRBV5-4; CDR3aa: CASSLDPNRDSGNTIYF; CDR3nt: TGTGCCAGCAGCTTGGATCCAAACAGGGACTCTGGAAACACCATATATTTT
j_gene: TRBJ1-1; abundance: once; d_gene: .; v_gene: TRBV6-1; CDR3aa: CASSVRGGRYNTEAFF; CDR3nt: TGTGCCAGCAGTGTCCGAGGGGGGCGGTACAACACTGAAGCTTTCTTT
j_gene: TRBJ2-7; abundance: few; d_gene: .; v_gene: TRBV20-1; CDR3aa: CSARRDYEQYF; CDR3nt: TGCAGTGCTCGCAGGGACTACGAGCAGTACTTC
j_gene: TRBJ2-7; abundance: few; d_gene: .; v_gene: TRBV2; CDR3aa: CASSPSSYEQYF; CDR3nt: TGTGCCAGCAGTCCTAGCTCCTACGAGCAGTACTTC
j_gene: TRBJ2-7; abundance: many; d_gene: .; v_gene: TRBV2; CDR3aa: CASSAMAALEQYF; CDR3nt: TGTGCCAGCAGTGCAATGGCGGCCCTCGAGCAGTACTTC
j_gene: TRBJ2-2; abundance: .; d_gene: TRBD2; v_gene: TRBV4-1; CDR3aa: CASSPSGRSTGELFF; CDR3nt: TGCGCCAGCAGCCCTAGCGGGAGGAGCACCGGGGAGCTGTTTTTT
j_gene: TRBJ2-1; abundance: once; d_gene: TRBD2; v_gene: TRBV27; CDR3aa: CASSWGPSGYNEQFF; CDR3nt: TGTGCCAGCAGTTGGGGCCCTAGCGGATACAATGAGCAGTTCTTC
j_gene: TRBJ2-3; abundance: .; d_gene: .; v_gene: TRBV5-1; CDR3aa: CASSLAPPDTQYF; CDR3nt: TGCGCCAGCAGCTTGGCCCCGCCAGATACGCAGTATTTT
j_gene: TRBJ2-3; abundance: .; d_gene: TRBD2; v_gene: TRBV9; CDR3aa: CASSVGTSELTDTQYF; CDR3nt: TGTGCCAGCAGCGTAGGGACTAGCGAACTCACAGATACGCAGTATTTT
j_gene: TRBJ1-2; abundance: few; d_gene: .; v_gene: TRBV2; CDR3aa: CASSRNPGPTNYGYTF; CDR3nt: TGTGCCAGCAGCAGAAACCCAGGGCCAACTAACTATGGCTACACCTTC
j_gene: TRBJ1-2; abundance: .; d_gene: .; v_gene: TRBV28; CDR3aa: CASSLGRGYGYTF; CDR3nt: TGTGCCAGCAGTTTGGGCAGGGGCTATGGCTACACCTTC
j_gene: TRBJ2-5; abundance: .; d_gene: .; v_gene: TRBV5-4; CDR3aa: CASSPPNGETQYF; CDR3nt: TGTGCCAGCAGCCCCCCGAACGGAGAGACCCAGTACTTC
j_gene: TRBJ2-5; abundance: .; d_gene: .; v_gene: TRBV5-1; CDR3aa: CASSPGDEETQYF; CDR3nt: TGCGCCAGCAGCCCCGGAGACGAAGAGACCCAGTACTTC
j_gene: TRBJ2-3; abundance: .; d_gene: .; v_gene: TRBV6-5; CDR3aa: CASTRDTTDTQYF; CDR3nt: TGTGCCAGCACCCGGGACACTACAGATACGCAGTATTTT
j_gene: TRBJ2-6; abundance: .; d_gene: .; v_gene: TRBV18; CDR3aa: CASSAQGSGANVLTF; CDR3nt: TGTGCCAGCTCAGCACAGGGATCTGGGGCCAACGTCCTGACTTTC
j_gene: TRBJ2-7; abundance: few; d_gene: .; v_gene: TRBV5-1; CDR3aa: CASSLGWTPSYEQYF; CDR3nt: TGCGCCAGCAGCTTGGGGTGGACACCATCCTACGAGCAGTACTTC
j_gene: TRBJ2-7; abundance: .; d_gene: .; v_gene: TRBV18; CDR3aa: CASSPGGASYEQYF; CDR3nt: TGTGCCAGCTCACCAGGCGGAGCCTCCTACGAGCAGTACTTC
j_gene: TRBJ2-2; abundance: .; d_gene: .; v_gene: TRBV6-5; CDR3aa: CASSYSGGTNTGELFF; CDR3nt: TGTGCCAGCAGTTACTCGGGCGGGACTAACACCGGGGAGCTGTTTTTT
j_gene: TRBJ2-7; abundance: .; d_gene: TRBD1; v_gene: TRBV25-1; CDR3aa: CASRGTGGMSYEQYF; CDR3nt: TGTGCCAGCCGCGGGACAGGGGGCATGTCCTACGAGCAGTACTTC
j_gene: TRBJ2-2; abundance: .; d_gene: .; v_gene: TRBV5-1; CDR3aa: CASRRGGLDTGELFF; CDR3nt: TGCGCCAGCAGGCGTGGGGGGCTCGACACCGGGGAGCTGTTTTTT
j_gene: TRBJ2-1; abundance: .; d_gene: TRBD2; v_gene: TRBV6-5; CDR3aa: CASSYSIGGRRGEQFF; CDR3nt: TGTGCCAGCAGTTACTCGATAGGCGGGAGACGTGGTGAGCAGTTCTTC